These T cell receptor beta chains were read from a single sample in a study of blood T cell repertoires in COVID-19. Produced via immunoSEQ multiplex PCR; TCRdb's table is partial and in-frame only. The sample holds 30,000 to 50,000 clones, around 85% seen once. Sequencing input: peripheral blood. The receptors stem from a man aged 55-75 years with acute or convalescent COVID-19. The CDR3 runs from the conserved cysteine through the conserved F or W. The D gene is left open where the match is weak. Rows give clone size only sometimes, using once, few, many, or a class for an expanded clone.

j_gene: TRBJ2-7; v_gene: TRBV6-5; d_gene: TRBD2; abundance: NA; CDR3nt: TGTGCCAGCGGGGCGACTAGCCAGACGGGGAAGCAGTACTTC; CDR3aa: CASGATSQTGKQYF
j_gene: TRBJ2-3; v_gene: TRBV14; d_gene: TRBD2; abundance: NA; CDR3nt: TGTGCCAGCAGCTCCCGGGGGGGATACACAGATACGCAGTATTTT; CDR3aa: CASSSRGGYTDTQYF
j_gene: TRBJ2-7; v_gene: TRBV27; d_gene: TRBD2; abundance: NA; CDR3nt: TGTGCCAGCAGTTTATGGGGACCACCTAGCGGGAGGGACGAGCAGTACTTC; CDR3aa: CASSLWGPPSGRDEQYF
j_gene: TRBJ1-1; v_gene: TRBV28; d_gene: NA; abundance: NA; CDR3nt: TGTGCCAGCAGTTCGGGGGGCTCGCGCACTGAAGCTTTCTTT; CDR3aa: CASSSGGSRTEAFF
j_gene: TRBJ1-1; v_gene: TRBV6-5; d_gene: NA; abundance: NA; CDR3nt: TGTGCCAGCAGGGGGCGCGGGGGGTACACTGAAGCTTTCTTT; CDR3aa: CASRGRGGYTEAFF
j_gene: TRBJ2-3; v_gene: TRBV10-1; d_gene: TRBD2; abundance: once; CDR3nt: TGCGCATCATCGAGAGCTAGCGGGGTGACAGATACGCAGTATTTT; CDR3aa: CASSRASGVTDTQYF
j_gene: TRBJ1-2; v_gene: TRBV6-5; d_gene: NA; abundance: NA; CDR3nt: TGTGCCAGCGGGTCGGGCAGGGTCTATGGCTACACCTTC; CDR3aa: CASGSGRVYGYTF
j_gene: TRBJ2-3; v_gene: TRBV3-1/TRBV3-2; d_gene: TRBD2; abundance: few; CDR3nt: TGTGCCAGCAGCCAAAGGGCTAGCGGGACTAGCACAGATACGCAGTATTTT; CDR3aa: CASSQRASGTSTDTQYF
j_gene: TRBJ1-1; v_gene: TRBV6-5; d_gene: NA; abundance: NA; CDR3nt: TGTGCCAGCAGTTATGGGCAGGGAAGTAGAGCTTTCTTT; CDR3aa: CASSYGQGSRAFF
j_gene: TRBJ2-5; v_gene: TRBV21-1; d_gene: NA; abundance: NA; CDR3nt: TGTGCCAGCAGTGATCCGGGACAGGGACGACTTGCCCAGTACTTC; CDR3aa: CASSDPGQGRLAQYF
j_gene: TRBJ2-7; v_gene: TRBV7-9; d_gene: NA; abundance: NA; CDR3nt: TGTGCCAGCAGCTTATTGGAGTACGAGCAGTACTTC; CDR3aa: CASSLLEYEQYF
j_gene: TRBJ2-5; v_gene: TRBV6-2/TRBV6-3; d_gene: TRBD2; abundance: NA; CDR3nt: TGTGCCAGCAGCCCCGGACTAGCGGGGGAGACCCAGTACTTC; CDR3aa: CASSPGLAGETQYF
j_gene: TRBJ2-4; v_gene: TRBV5-6; d_gene: NA; abundance: NA; CDR3nt: TGTGCCAGCAGCTTACTTGACTTCGCCAAAAACATTCAGTACTTC; CDR3aa: CASSLLDFAKNIQYF
j_gene: TRBJ2-5; v_gene: TRBV28; d_gene: TRBD2; abundance: few; CDR3nt: TGTGCCAGCAGCCCTAGCGGGGAAGAGACCCAGTACTTC; CDR3aa: CASSPSGEETQYF
j_gene: TRBJ2-1; v_gene: TRBV7-2; d_gene: TRBD2; abundance: NA; CDR3nt: TGTGCCAGCAGCTTACGTCCTAGCGGGGGGGCTGGCGGTAATGAGCAGTTCTTC; CDR3aa: CASSLRPSGGAGGNEQFF
j_gene: TRBJ2-7; v_gene: TRBV18; d_gene: NA; abundance: NA; CDR3nt: TGTGCCAGCTCACCACCGTCCTTTTTCGAGCAGTACTTC; CDR3aa: CASSPPSFFEQYF
j_gene: TRBJ2-1; v_gene: TRBV5-1; d_gene: NA; abundance: NA; CDR3nt: TGCGCCAGCAGCTTGGTTGGCCAAGACAATGAGCAGTTCTTC; CDR3aa: CASSLVGQDNEQFF
j_gene: TRBJ1-2; v_gene: TRBV5-4; d_gene: TRBD1; abundance: NA; CDR3nt: TGTGCCAGCGGCGGACAGGGGGCGAGGGGCTACACCTTC; CDR3aa: CASGGQGARGYTF
j_gene: TRBJ2-1; v_gene: TRBV27; d_gene: TRBD2; abundance: NA; CDR3nt: TGTGCCAGCAAAAGCGGGACTAGCGGGGGGACCTACAATGAGCAGTTCTTC; CDR3aa: CASKSGTSGGTYNEQFF
j_gene: TRBJ1-6; v_gene: TRBV21-1; d_gene: NA; abundance: NA; CDR3nt: TGTGCCAGCAGCAGTCATGGCACAGGCGTAAATAATTCACCCCTCCACTTT; CDR3aa: CASSSHGTGVNNSPLHF
j_gene: TRBJ2-3; v_gene: TRBV30; d_gene: NA; abundance: NA; CDR3nt: TGTGCCTGGGACTCCCTCACAGATACGCAGTATTTT; CDR3aa: CAWDSLTDTQYF
j_gene: TRBJ2-5; v_gene: TRBV7-3; d_gene: TRBD2; abundance: NA; CDR3nt: TGTGCCAGCAGCTTGGGTAGCGGGAGAGGTCAAGAGACCCAGTACTTC; CDR3aa: CASSLGSGRGQETQYF
j_gene: TRBJ2-5; v_gene: TRBV7-9; d_gene: TRBD1; abundance: once; CDR3nt: TGTGCCAGCAGCCTTATATCCGGGACAGAGAAAGAGACCCAGTACTTC; CDR3aa: CASSLISGTEKETQYF
j_gene: TRBJ1-2; v_gene: TRBV6-5; d_gene: NA; abundance: NA; CDR3nt: TGTGCCAGCGGTACAGGCAACTATGGCTACACCTTC; CDR3aa: CASGTGNYGYTF